Listed below are T cell receptor beta chains from one sample, sequenced in a study of CD8 T cells in Susac syndrome. TCRdb passed the immunoSEQ multiplex PCR reads through MiXCR, listing each CDR3 protein once. Among around 90,000 distinct CDR3 sequences listed, roughly 96% were seen once. Sequenced material: CD8+ T cells from PBMCs. Receptors were obtained from a human donor with Susac syndrome. The CDR3 runs from the conserved cysteine through the conserved F or W. D genes are given only for firm matches. Not all rows give a size; the values are once, few, many and, for expanded clones, a class.

d_gene	v_gene	j_gene	abundance	CDR3aa	CDR3nt
.	TRBV24-1	TRBJ2-2	.	CATSFRAGGELFF	TGTGCCACCAGTTTCAGGGCCGGCGGGGAGCTGTTTTTT
.	TRBV6-6	TRBJ1-6	.	CASSYKGSDSPLHF	TGTGCCAGCAGTTATAAGGGCAGCGATTCACCCCTCCACTTT
.	TRBV25-1	TRBJ2-1	once	CASSDLSGRRSYNEQFF	TGTGCCAGCAGTGACCTATCGGGCCGTCGCTCCTACAATGAGCAGTTCTTC
.	TRBV15	TRBJ2-1	once	CATARSHNEQFF	TGTGCCACCGCTCGGTCCCACAATGAGCAGTTCTTC
.	TRBV20-1	TRBJ2-7	.	CSAFAPGDVAYEQYF	TGCAGTGCTTTCGCACCCGGGGACGTAGCCTACGAGCAGTACTTC
.	TRBV20-1	TRBJ2-7	.	CSAREIWGSSYEQYF	TGCAGTGCTAGAGAGATTTGGGGCAGCTCCTACGAGCAGTACTTC
TRBD2	TRBV24-1	TRBJ2-1	.	CATSDAGLAESSYNEQFF	TGTGCCACCAGTGATGCCGGACTAGCGGAGAGCTCCTACAATGAGCAGTTCTTC
TRBD2	TRBV13	TRBJ2-1	once	CASHVSGGPDNEQFF	TGTGCCAGCCACGTCAGCGGGGGTCCCGACAATGAGCAGTTCTTC
.	TRBV20-1	TRBJ1-1	.	CSARDVTDTEAFF	TGCAGTGCTAGAGATGTCACAGACACTGAAGCTTTCTTT
.	TRBV9	TRBJ2-5	.	CASSVGTAEVTQYF	TGTGCCAGCAGCGTAGGGACGGCTGAAGTAACCCAGTACTTC
.	TRBV7-9	TRBJ2-2	few	CALRPAGELFF	TGTGCCCTACGGCCGGCCGGGGAGCTGTTTTTT
.	TRBV6-5	TRBJ1-5	.	CARRGGAREQPQHF	TGTGCCCGTAGGGGGGGGGCGCGGGAGCAGCCCCAGCATTTT
.	TRBV5-4	TRBJ1-1	.	CARVSGEQLNTEAFF	TGTGCCCGAGTCTCCGGGGAGCAGCTGAACACTGAAGCTTTCTTT
.	TRBV5-1	TRBJ2-5	.	CASSWTDTQETQYF	TGCGCCAGCAGCTGGACTGATACACAAGAGACCCAGTACTTC
.	TRBV5-6	TRBJ2-7	.	CASSLYTGRDEQYF	TGTGCCAGCAGCTTGTACACAGGGAGGGACGAGCAGTACTTC
TRBD1	TRBV4-3	TRBJ1-1	.	CASSQDTGGNTEAFF	TGCGCCAGCAGCCAAGACACAGGGGGGAACACTGAAGCTTTCTTT
.	TRBV6-1	TRBJ1-5	.	CASTIVKGDTTSVEPQHF	TGTGCCAGCACCATCGTGAAAGGGGACACGACTTCGGTGGAGCCCCAGCATTTT
.	TRBV20-1	TRBJ2-1	once	CSATTEYNEQFF	TGCAGTGCCACAACAGAGTACAATGAGCAGTTCTTC
.	TRBV9	TRBJ2-2	.	CASSVVGGNTGELFF	TGTGCCAGCAGCGTGGTAGGGGGGAACACCGGGGAGCTGTTTTTT
.	TRBV12-3/TRBV12-4	TRBJ2-5	once	CASSPDLVTQYF	TGTGCCAGCAGTCCGGACCTGGTAACCCAGTACTTC
.	TRBV20-1	TRBJ2-3	.	CSARGLGTDTQYF	TGCAGTGCTAGAGGGCTAGGCACAGATACGCAGTATTTT
.	TRBV15	TRBJ1-2	once	CATSSRVNYGYTF	TGTGCCACCAGCAGCAGGGTTAACTATGGCTACACCTTC
.	TRBV12-3/TRBV12-4	TRBJ2-3	.	CASWSTGTTDTQYF	TGTGCCAGCTGGTCGACAGGAACCACAGATACGCAGTATTTT
.	TRBV6-2/TRBV6-3	TRBJ2-7	few	CASSSYSYEQYF	TGTGCCAGCAGCTCGTATTCCTACGAGCAGTACTTC
.	TRBV12-3/TRBV12-4	TRBJ2-3	.	CASSLEGQGTDTQYF	TGTGCCAGCAGTTTAGAAGGGCAGGGCACAGATACGCAGTATTTT
.	TRBV29-1	TRBJ2-7	.	CSADTGGSYEQYF	TGCAGCGCTGACACTGGGGGTTCCTACGAGCAGTACTTC
TRBD2	TRBV20-1	TRBJ2-7	.	CSARDPPSGSYEQYF	TGCAGTGCTAGAGATCCTCCTAGCGGCTCCTACGAGCAGTACTTC
.	TRBV30	TRBJ1-1	.	CAWSEMNTEAFF	TGTGCCTGGTCGGAGATGAACACTGAAGCTTTCTTT
TRBD1	TRBV5-1	TRBJ2-7	.	CASSPGTGREQYF	TGCGCCAGCAGTCCCGGGACAGGCCGGGAGCAGTACTTC
.	TRBV27	TRBJ2-2	.	CASSPLTGELFF	TGTGCCAGCAGTCCCCTGACCGGGGAGCTGTTTTTT
.	TRBV18	TRBJ2-3	.	CASSPVGPATDTQYF	TGTGCCAGCTCACCAGTGGGGCCCGCCACAGATACGCAGTATTTT
.	TRBV4-3	TRBJ1-4	.	CASSPSDGSEDEKLFF	TGCGCCAGCAGCCCGTCGGATGGGAGCGAGGATGAAAAACTGTTTTTT
.	TRBV7-2	TRBJ1-6	.	CASSLAGGGNSPLHF	TGTGCCAGCAGCTTAGCCGGCGGTGGTAATTCACCCCTCCACTTT
TRBD2	TRBV20-1	TRBJ2-5	.	CSAGELASQETQYF	TGCAGTGCGGGAGAACTAGCGTCCCAAGAGACCCAGTACTTC
.	TRBV28	TRBJ2-1	.	CASSPGTFANEQFF	TGTGCCAGCAGTCCCGGGACGTTTGCCAATGAGCAGTTCTTC
TRBD1	TRBV29-1	TRBJ1-2	.	CSVLPGTGNGGYTF	TGCAGCGTTCTCCCTGGGACAGGGAATGGTGGCTACACCTTC
TRBD1	TRBV29-1	TRBJ1-1	.	CSVPGRTGVGNTEAFF	TGCAGCGTTCCCGGACGGACAGGGGTGGGGAACACTGAAGCTTTCTTT
TRBD1	TRBV7-6	TRBJ2-7	.	CASSLERTGNYEQYF	TGTGCCAGCAGCTTAGAGCGGACAGGGAACTACGAGCAGTACTTC
TRBD1	TRBV30	TRBJ2-7	once	CAWSVRDRVSYEQYF	TGTGCCTGGAGTGTACGGGACAGGGTCTCCTACGAGCAGTACTTC
TRBD2	TRBV20-1	TRBJ2-1	once	CSARRLAGGNEQFF	TGCAGTGCTAGACGGCTAGCGGGGGGGAATGAGCAGTTCTTC
.	TRBV5-1	TRBJ1-2	.	CASSLERGGDNYGYTF	TGCGCCAGCAGCTTGGAGCGGGGAGGGGATAACTATGGCTACACCTTC
TRBD2	TRBV11-2	TRBJ2-7	.	CASSGRTSGGAHEQYF	TGTGCCAGCAGCGGTCGGACTAGCGGGGGGGCCCACGAGCAGTACTTC
TRBD1	TRBV28	TRBJ1-5	.	CASRKDRGHQPQHF	TGTGCCAGCAGAAAGGACAGGGGTCATCAGCCCCAGCATTTT
.	TRBV29-1	TRBJ1-2	.	CSVETGEYGYTF	TGCAGCGTTGAAACCGGGGAGTATGGCTACACCTTC
TRBD2	TRBV7-2	TRBJ2-1	once	CASSYGGGLGNEQFF	TGTGCCAGCAGCTACGGCGGGGGACTTGGCAATGAGCAGTTCTTC
TRBD1	TRBV29-1	TRBJ1-2	.	CSVPRGGVVNYGYTF	TGCAGCGTACCCAGGGGGGGGGTCGTCAACTATGGCTACACCTTC